This T cell receptor beta chain came from a study of CD8 T cells in ankylosing spondylitis. J gave up 5 bases and V 0 bases, and 5 bases lay outside the gene matches. This CDR3 comprises 15 residues. CDR1 SGDLS and CDR2 YYNGEE come from the germline V gene. This clonotype occurred a few times. Its target is not known. Whole-study findings and limits: A TCR beta motif made of about eight highly homologous variants seemed typical of ankylosing spondylitis blood. In ankylosing spondylitis patients, matched synovial fluid reportedly showed significant enrichment of disease-linked clones. Peripheral blood samples showed relatively rare disease-linked clones, and these clones were CD8+.

For TCR beta, libraries came from quantitative 5'-RACE with molecular barcodes. TCRdb passed the 5' RACE reads through MiXCR, listing each CDR3 protein once. The sample carries roughly 130,000 distinct CDR3 sequences, roughly an eighth recorded once. Sequencing used blood, either unsorted or a sorted T cell fraction (not recorded which). This receptor was taken from a female donor with ankylosing spondylitis or in good health (not recorded which). This sequence joins TRBV9 and TRBJ2-1, with TRBD1 identical over 7 bases. CDR3 sequence: CASSVDPQGDNEQFF. As DNA, the CDR3 is TGTGCCAGCAGCGTAGACCCTCAGGGGGACAATGAGCAGTTCTTC.